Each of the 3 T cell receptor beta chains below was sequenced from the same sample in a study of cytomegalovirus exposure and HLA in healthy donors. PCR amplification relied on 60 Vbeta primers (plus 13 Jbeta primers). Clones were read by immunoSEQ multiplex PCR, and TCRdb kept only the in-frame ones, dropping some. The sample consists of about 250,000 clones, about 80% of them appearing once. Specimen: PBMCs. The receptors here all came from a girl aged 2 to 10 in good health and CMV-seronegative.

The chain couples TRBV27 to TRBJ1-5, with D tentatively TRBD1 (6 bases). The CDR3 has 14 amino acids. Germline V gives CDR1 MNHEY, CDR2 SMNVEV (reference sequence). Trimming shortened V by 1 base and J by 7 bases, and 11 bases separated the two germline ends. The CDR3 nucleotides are TGTGCCAGCAGTTTATTCGGGGGGGCCCAGCCCCAGCATTTT. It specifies CASSLFGGAQPQHF.

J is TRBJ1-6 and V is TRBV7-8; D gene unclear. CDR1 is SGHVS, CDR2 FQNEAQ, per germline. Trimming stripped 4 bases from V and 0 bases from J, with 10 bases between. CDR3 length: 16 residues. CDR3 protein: CASSWERVSYNSPLHF. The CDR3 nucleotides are TGTGCCAGCAGCTGGGAGAGGGTCTCCTATAATTCACCCCTCCACTTT. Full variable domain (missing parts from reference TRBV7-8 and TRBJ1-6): GAGVSQSPRYKVAKRGQDVALRCDPISGHVSLFWYQQALGQGPEFLTYFQNEAQLDKSGLPSDRFFAERPEGSVSTLKIQRTQQEDSAVYLCASSWERVSYNSPLHFGNGTRLTVT.

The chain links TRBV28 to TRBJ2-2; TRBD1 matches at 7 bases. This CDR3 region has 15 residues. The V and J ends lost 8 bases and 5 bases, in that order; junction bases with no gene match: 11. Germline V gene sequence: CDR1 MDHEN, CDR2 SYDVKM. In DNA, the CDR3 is TGTGCCAGCGGGCCAGGGACAGTTGCGACCGGGGAGCTGTTTTTT. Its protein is CASGPGTVATGELFF.